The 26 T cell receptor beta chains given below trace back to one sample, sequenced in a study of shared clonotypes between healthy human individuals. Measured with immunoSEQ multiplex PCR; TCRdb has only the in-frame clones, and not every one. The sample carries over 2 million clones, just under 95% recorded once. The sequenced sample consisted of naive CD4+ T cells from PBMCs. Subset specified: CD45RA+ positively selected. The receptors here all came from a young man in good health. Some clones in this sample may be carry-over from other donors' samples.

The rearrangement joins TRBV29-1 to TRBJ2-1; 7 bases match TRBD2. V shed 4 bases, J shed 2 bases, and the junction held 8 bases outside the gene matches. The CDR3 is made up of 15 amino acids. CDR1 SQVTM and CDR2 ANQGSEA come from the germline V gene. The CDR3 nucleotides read TGCAGCGTTGTGCCCGGGAGGATGACCTACAATGAGCAGTTCTTC. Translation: CSVVPGRMTYNEQFF.

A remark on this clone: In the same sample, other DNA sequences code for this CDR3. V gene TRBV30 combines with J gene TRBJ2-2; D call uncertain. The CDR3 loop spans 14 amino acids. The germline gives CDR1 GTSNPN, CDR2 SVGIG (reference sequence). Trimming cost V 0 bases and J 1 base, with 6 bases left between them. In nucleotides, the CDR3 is TGTGCCTGGAGTGTGACTTTGAACACCGGGGAGCTGTTTTTT. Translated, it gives CAWSVTLNTGELFF.

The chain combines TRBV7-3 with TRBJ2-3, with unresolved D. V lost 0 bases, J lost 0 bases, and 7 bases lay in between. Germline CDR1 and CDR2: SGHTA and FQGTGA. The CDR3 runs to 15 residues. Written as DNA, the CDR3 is TGTGCCAGCAGCTTAACCGCGGATAGCACAGATACGCAGTATTTT. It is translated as CASSLTADSTDTQYF. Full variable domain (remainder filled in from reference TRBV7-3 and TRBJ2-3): GAGVSQTPSNKVTEKGKYVELRCDPISGHTALYWYRQSLGQGPEFLIYFQGTGAADDSGLPNDRFFAVRPEGSVSTLKIQRTERGDSAVYLCASSLTADSTDTQYFGPGTRLTVL.

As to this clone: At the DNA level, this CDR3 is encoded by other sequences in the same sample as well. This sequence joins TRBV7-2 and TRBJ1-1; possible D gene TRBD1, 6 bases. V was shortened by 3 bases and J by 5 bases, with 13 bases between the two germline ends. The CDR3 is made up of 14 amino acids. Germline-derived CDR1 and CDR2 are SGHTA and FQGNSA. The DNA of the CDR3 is TGTGCCAGCAGCTTCCAAAGGGGGGATACTGAAGCTTTCTTT. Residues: CASSFQRGDTEAFF. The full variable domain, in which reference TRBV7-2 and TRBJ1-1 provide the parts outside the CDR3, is GAGVSQSPSNKVTEKGKDVELRCDPISGHTALYWYRQSLGQGLEFLIYFQGNSAPDKSGLPSDRFSAERTGGSVSTLTIQRTQQEDSAVYLCASSFQRGDTEAFFGQGTRLTVV.

The CDR3 protein is CASSQKRSGGETQYF. In nucleotides, the CDR3 is TGTGCCAGCAGCCAAAAAAGGTCCGGGGGAGAGACCCAGTACTTC. The chain links TRBV14 to TRBJ2-5, with D possibly being TRBD2 (6 bases). The CDR3 spans 15 residues. Germline CDR1 SGHDN, CDR2 FVKESK. V lost 2 bases and J 4 bases, leaving 14 bases between the germline ends.

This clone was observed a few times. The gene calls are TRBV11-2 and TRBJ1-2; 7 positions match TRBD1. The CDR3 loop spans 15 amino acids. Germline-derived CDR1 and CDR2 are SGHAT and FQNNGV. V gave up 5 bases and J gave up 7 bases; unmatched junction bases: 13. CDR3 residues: CASSPSSGTAGGYTF. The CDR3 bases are TGTGCCAGCAGCCCCTCCTCCGGGACAGCGGGTGGCTACACCTTC.

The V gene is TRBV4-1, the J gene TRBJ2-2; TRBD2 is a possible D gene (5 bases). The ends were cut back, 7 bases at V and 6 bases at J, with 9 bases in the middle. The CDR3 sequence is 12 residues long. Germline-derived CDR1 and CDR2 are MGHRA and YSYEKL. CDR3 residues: CASIAGAGELFF. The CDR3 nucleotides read TGCGCCAGCATCGCCGGGGCCGGGGAGCTGTTTTTT.

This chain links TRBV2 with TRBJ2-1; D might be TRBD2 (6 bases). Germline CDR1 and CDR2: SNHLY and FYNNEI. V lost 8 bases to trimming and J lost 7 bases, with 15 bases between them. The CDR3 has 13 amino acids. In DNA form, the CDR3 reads TGTGCCAGCGAGGTACGGGAGAGGAATGAGCAGTTCTTC. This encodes CASEVRERNEQFF.

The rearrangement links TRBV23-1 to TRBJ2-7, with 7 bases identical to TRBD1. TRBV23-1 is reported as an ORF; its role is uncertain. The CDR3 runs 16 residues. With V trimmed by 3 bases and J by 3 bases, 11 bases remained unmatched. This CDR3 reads CASSQPEQGIIYEQYF. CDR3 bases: TGCGCCAGCAGTCAGCCAGAACAGGGGATAATCTACGAGCAGTACTTC.

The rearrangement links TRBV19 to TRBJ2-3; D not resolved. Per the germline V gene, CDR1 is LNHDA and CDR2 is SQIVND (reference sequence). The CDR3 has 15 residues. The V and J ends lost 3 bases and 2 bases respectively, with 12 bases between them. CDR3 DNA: TGTGCCAGTAGTATTAGCCCAGGTCTCACAGATACGCAGTATTTT. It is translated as CASSISPGLTDTQYF.

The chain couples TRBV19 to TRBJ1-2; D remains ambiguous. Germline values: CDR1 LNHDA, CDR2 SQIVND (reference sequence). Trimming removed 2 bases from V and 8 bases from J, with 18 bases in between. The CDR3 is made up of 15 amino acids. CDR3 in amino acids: CASSIQMYGPTGYTF. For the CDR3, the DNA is TGTGCCAGTAGTATACAAATGTATGGGCCTACCGGCTACACCTTC.

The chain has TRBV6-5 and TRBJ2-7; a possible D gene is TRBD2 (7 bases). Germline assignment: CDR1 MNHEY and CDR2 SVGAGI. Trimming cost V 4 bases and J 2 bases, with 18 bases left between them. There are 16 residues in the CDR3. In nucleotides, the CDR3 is TGTGCCAGCAGTTTCAGTTTGAGGGGGGGAACCTACGAGCAGTACTTC. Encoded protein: CASSFSLRGGTYEQYF.

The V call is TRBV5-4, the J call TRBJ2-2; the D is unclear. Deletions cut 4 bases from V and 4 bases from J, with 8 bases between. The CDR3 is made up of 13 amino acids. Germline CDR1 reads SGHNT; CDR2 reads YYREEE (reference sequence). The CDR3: CASSQWGTGELFF. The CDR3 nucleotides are TGTGCCAGCAGCCAATGGGGCACCGGGGAGCTGTTTTTT.

The CDR3 region has the DNA TGTGCCAGCAGCGCAACTCTGGGACGGGGGACTGAAGCTTTCTTT. Its protein is CASSATLGRGTEAFF. This chain uses TRBV9 with TRBJ1-1; D perhaps matches TRBD1 (5 bases). Trimming pared 3 bases from V and 5 bases from J, leaving 17 bases between. This CDR3 contains 15 residues. The germline CDR1 and CDR2 sequences are SGDLS and YYNGEE.

CDR3 region: CASSEVGAGVGETQYF. In nucleotides, the CDR3 is TGTGCCAGCAGCGAGGTAGGAGCGGGAGTAGGAGAGACCCAGTACTTC. This chain connects TRBV9 to TRBJ2-5, with 8 bases that match TRBD2. J gave up 4 bases and V 3 bases, and 11 bases lay outside the gene matches. CDR3 length: 16 amino acids. Germline loops: CDR1 SGDLS, CDR2 YYNGEE.

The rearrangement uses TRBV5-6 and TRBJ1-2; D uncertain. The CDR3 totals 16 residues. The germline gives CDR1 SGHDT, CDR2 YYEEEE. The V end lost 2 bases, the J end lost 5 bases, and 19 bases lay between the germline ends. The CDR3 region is CASSFKPDGYRYGYTF. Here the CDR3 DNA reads TGTGCCAGCAGCTTCAAACCGGACGGGTATCGGTATGGCTACACCTTC.

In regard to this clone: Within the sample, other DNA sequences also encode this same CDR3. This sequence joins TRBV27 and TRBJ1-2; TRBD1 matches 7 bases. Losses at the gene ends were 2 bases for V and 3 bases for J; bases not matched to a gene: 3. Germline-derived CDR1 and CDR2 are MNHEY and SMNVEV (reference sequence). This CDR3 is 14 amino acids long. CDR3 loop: CASSLRDRDYGYTF. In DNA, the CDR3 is TGTGCCAGCAGTTTAAGAGACAGGGACTATGGCTACACCTTC.

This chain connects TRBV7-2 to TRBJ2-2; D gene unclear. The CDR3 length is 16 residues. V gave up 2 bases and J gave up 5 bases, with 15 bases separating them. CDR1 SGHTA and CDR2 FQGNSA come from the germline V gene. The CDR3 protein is CASSLKATLKTGELFF. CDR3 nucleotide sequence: TGTGCCAGCAGCTTAAAAGCGACTCTGAAGACCGGGGAGCTGTTTTTT.

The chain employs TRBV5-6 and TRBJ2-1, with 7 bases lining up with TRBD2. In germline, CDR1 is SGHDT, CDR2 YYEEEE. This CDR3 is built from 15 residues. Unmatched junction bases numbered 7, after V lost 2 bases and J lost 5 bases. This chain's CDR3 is CASSFRPSGNNEQFF. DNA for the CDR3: TGTGCCAGCAGCTTTAGGCCTAGCGGAAACAATGAGCAGTTCTTC.

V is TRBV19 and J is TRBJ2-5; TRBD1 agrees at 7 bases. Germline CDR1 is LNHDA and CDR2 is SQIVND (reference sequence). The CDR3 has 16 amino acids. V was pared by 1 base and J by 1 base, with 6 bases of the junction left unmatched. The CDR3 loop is CASSIALTGTQETQYF. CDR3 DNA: TGTGCCAGTAGTATAGCCCTGACAGGGACCCAAGAGACCCAGTACTTC.

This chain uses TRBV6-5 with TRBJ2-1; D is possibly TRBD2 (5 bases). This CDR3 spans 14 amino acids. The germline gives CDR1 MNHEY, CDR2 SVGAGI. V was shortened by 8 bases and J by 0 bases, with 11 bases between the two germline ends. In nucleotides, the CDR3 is TGTGCCAGCTCGACGGGAAACTCCTACAATGAGCAGTTCTTC. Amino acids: CASSTGNSYNEQFF.

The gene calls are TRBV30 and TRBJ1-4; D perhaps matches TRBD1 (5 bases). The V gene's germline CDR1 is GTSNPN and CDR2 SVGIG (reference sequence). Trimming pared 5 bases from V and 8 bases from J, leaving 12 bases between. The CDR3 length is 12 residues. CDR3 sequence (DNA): TGTGCCTGGTCAGGGTCGGGAGAAAAACTGTTTTTT. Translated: CAWSGSGEKLFF.

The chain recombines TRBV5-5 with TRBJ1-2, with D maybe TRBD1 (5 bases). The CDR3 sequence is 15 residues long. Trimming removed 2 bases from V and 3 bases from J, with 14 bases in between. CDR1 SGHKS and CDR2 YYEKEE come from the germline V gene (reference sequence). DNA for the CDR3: TGTGCCAGCAGCTTTATGGCAGGGAGGGACTATGGCTACACCTTC. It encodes CASSFMAGRDYGYTF.

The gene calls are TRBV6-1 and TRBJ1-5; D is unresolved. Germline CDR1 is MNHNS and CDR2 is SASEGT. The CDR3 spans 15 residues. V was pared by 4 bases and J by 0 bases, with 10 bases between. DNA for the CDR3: TGTGCCAGCAGTGTAATCAAGAGTAGCAATCAGCCCCAGCATTTT. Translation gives CASSVIKSSNQPQHF.

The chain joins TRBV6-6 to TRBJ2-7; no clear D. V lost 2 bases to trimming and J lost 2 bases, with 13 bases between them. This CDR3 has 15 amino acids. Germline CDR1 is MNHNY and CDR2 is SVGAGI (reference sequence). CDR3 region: CASSYAVPPPYEQYF. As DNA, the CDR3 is TGTGCCAGCAGTTACGCGGTCCCGCCGCCCTACGAGCAGTACTTC.

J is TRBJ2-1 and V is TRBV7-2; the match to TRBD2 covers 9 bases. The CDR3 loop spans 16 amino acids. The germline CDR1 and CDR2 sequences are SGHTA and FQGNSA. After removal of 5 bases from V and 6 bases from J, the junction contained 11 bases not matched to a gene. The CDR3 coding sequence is TGTGCCAGCAGCAAAACCCCTAGCGGGATAGGCAATGAGCAGTTCTTC. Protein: CASSKTPSGIGNEQFF.